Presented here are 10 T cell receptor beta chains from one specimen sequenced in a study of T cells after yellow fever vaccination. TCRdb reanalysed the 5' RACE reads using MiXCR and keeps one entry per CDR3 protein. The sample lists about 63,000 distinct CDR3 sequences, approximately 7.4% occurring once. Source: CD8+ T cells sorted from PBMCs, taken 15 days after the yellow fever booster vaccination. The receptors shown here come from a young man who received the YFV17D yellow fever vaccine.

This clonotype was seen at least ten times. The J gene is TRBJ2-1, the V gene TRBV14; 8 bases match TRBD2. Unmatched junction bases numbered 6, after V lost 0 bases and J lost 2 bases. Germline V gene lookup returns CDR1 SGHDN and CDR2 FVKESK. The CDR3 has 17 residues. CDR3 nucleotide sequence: TGTGCCAGCAGCCAAGAACGGCGGCGGGAGGCCTACAATGAGCAGTTCTTC. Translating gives CASSQERRREAYNEQFF.

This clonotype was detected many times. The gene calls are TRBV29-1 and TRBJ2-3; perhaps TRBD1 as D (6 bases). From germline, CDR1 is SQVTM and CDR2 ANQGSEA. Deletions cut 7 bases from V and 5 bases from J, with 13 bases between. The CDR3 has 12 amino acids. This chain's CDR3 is CSAHRDGDTQYF. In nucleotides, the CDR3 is TGCAGCGCCCACAGGGATGGAGATACGCAGTATTTT.

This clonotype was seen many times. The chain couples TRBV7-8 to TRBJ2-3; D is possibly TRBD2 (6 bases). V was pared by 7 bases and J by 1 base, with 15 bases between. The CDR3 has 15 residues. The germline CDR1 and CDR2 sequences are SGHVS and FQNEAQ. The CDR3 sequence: CASTPTRRGTDTQYF. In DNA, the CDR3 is TGTGCCAGCACCCCGACCCGGAGGGGCACAGATACGCAGTATTTT. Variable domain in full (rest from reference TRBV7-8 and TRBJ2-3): GAGVSQSPRYKVAKRGQDVALRCDPISGHVSLFWYQQALGQGPEFLTYFQNEAQLDKSGLPSDRFFAERPEGSVSTLKIQRTQQEDSAVYLCASTPTRRGTDTQYFGPGTRLTVL.

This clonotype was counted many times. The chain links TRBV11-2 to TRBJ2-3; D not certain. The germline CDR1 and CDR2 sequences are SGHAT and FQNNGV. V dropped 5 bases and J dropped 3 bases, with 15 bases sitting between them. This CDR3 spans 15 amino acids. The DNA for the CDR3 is TGTGCCAGCAGCCCTATCGGATCTCATACAGATACGCAGTATTTT. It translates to CASSPIGSHTDTQYF.

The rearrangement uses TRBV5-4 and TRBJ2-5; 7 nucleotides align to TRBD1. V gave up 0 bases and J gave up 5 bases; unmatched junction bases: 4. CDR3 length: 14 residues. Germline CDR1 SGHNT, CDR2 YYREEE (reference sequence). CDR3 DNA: TGTGCCAGCAGCTTGGGACAGGGCGAGGAGACCCAGTACTTC. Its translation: CASSLGQGEETQYF.

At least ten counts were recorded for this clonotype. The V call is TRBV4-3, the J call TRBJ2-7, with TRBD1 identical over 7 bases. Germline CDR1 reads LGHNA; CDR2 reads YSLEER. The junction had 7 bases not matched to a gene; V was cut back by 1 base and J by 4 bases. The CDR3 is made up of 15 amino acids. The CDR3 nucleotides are TGCGCCAGCAGCCAAGGCCTAGGACAGGCTTACGAGCAGTACTTC. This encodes CASSQGLGQAYEQYF.

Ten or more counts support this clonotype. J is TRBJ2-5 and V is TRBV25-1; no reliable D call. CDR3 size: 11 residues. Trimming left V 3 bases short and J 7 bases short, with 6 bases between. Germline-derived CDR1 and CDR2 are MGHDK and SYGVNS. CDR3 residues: CASSESGTQYF. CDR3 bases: TGTGCCAGCAGTGAGTCTGGGACCCAGTACTTC.

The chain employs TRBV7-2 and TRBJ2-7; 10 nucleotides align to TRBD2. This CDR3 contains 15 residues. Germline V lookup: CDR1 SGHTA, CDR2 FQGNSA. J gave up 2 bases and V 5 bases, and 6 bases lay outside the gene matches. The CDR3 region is CASSESGTSAYEQYF. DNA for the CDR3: TGTGCCAGCAGCGAGTCCGGGACTAGCGCCTACGAGCAGTACTTC.

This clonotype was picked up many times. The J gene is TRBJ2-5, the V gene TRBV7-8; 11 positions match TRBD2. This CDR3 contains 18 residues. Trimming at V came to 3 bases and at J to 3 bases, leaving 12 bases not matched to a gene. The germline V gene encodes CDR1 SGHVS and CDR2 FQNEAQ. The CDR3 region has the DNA TGTGCCAGCAGCTTCAGTACCGCTAGCGGGAGGACGGAAGAGACCCAGTACTTC. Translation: CASSFSTASGRTEETQYF.

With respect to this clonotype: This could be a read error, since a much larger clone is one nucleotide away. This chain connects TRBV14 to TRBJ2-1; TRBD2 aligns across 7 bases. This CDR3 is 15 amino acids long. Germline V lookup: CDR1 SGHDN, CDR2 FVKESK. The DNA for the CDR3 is TGTGCCAGCAGCCAAGAAGGCGGGAGTTTGAATGCGCAGTTCTTC. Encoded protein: CASSQEGGSLNAQFF. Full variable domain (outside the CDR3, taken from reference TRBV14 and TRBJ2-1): EAGVTQFPSHSVIEKGQTVTLRCDPISGHDNLYWYRRVMGKEIKFLLHFVKESKQDESGMPNNRFLAERTGGTYSTLKVQPAELEDSGVYFCASSQEGGSLNAQFFGPGTRLTVL.